These 8 T cell receptor beta chains originate from one sample sequenced in a study of CD8 T cells in ankylosing spondylitis. Findings of the study overall: Blood from ankylosing spondylitis patients appeared to carry a characteristic roughly 8-variant TCR beta motif.

Each CDR3 protein gets one entry after TCRdb re-called the 5' RACE reads with MiXCR. The sample gives just under 550,000 distinct CDR3 sequences, roughly 12% of which show up once; 6.5% to 7% is in the top ten. These receptors' targets are unknown. Sequencing was performed on blood, either unsorted or a sorted T cell fraction (not recorded which). The receptors stem from a male donor with ankylosing spondylitis.

This clonotype was seen only a few times. This sequence joins TRBV20-1 and TRBJ1-6; the match to TRBD1 covers 7 bases. Germline V gene lookup returns CDR1 DFQATT and CDR2 SNEGSKA (reference sequence). This CDR3 spans 12 amino acids. CDR3 in amino acids: CGGGTDNSPLHF. CDR3 sequence (DNA): TGCGGGGGGGGGACAGACAATTCACCCCTCCACTTT.

The sample holds a few counts of this clonotype. This chain connects TRBV24-1 to TRBJ1-4, with 8 bases fitting TRBD1. The V segment lost 5 bases and the J segment 7 bases; nucleotides outside the gene matches: 11. Germline CDR1 KGHDR, CDR2 SFDVKD. The CDR3 consists of 16 residues. The CDR3 coding sequence is TGTGCCACCAGTGGAAACCCTCAGGGGGCGTCTGAAAAACTGTTTTTT. It is translated as CATSGNPQGASEKLFF.

This clonotype appeared many times. The CDR3 reads CATSPREGVQYF. In nucleotides, the CDR3 is TGTGCCACCAGCCCAAGGGAGGGTGTGCAGTATTTT. The chain joins TRBV15 to TRBJ2-3, with TRBD2 matching 7 bases. The junction had 7 bases not matched to a gene; V was cut back by 5 bases and J by 11 bases. Looked up from germline, CDR1 is LNHNV and CDR2 is YYDKDF (reference sequence). This CDR3 is 12 amino acids long.

This clonotype has more than one count but fewer than ten. This chain links TRBV9 with TRBJ2-3, with a possible D match to TRBD1 (6 bases). With 3 bases removed from V and 0 bases from J, the gap between germline ends came to 11 bases. Germline V lookup: CDR1 SGDLS, CDR2 YYNGEE. The CDR3 has 15 residues. The CDR3 protein is CASSARTASTDTQYF. CDR3 bases: TGTGCCAGCAGCGCCAGGACAGCAAGCACAGATACGCAGTATTTT.

This clonotype was detected ten times or more. The chain has TRBV5-1 and TRBJ1-3; no firm D call. The CDR3 is made up of 16 amino acids. V lost 0 bases to trimming and J lost 2 bases, with 12 bases between them. CDR1 SGHRS and CDR2 YFSETQ come from the germline V gene. CDR3 residues: CASSLGMAGTGNTIYF. The CDR3 nucleotides are TGCGCCAGCAGCTTGGGGATGGCGGGTACTGGAAACACCATATATTTT.

The chain employs TRBV5-5 and TRBJ2-1; perhaps TRBD2 as D (6 bases). Germline V gene lookup returns CDR1 SGHKS and CDR2 YYEKEE (reference sequence). This CDR3 has 13 amino acids. Trimming stripped 7 bases from V and 7 bases from J, with 15 bases between. CDR3 region: CASGPGTYNEQFF. In nucleotides, the CDR3 is TGTGCCAGCGGCCCGGGGACTTATAATGAGCAGTTCTTC.

This clonotype showed up just a few times. The J gene is TRBJ2-7, the V gene TRBV3-1, with 9 bases aligning to TRBD2. Germline V gene data show CDR1 as LGHDT and CDR2 as YNNKEL (reference sequence). The CDR3 is 16 residues long. The junction had 8 bases not matched to a gene; V was cut back by 1 base and J by 4 bases. Written as DNA, the CDR3 is TGTGCCAGCAGCCAAGGGGTTTCTAGCGGGATATACGAGCAGTACGTC. It is translated as CASSQGVSSGIYEQYV.

The chain links TRBV4-1 to TRBJ2-1, with D possibly TRBD1 on 6 matching bases. CDR1 and CDR2 (germline): MGHRA, YSYEKL. The ends were cut back, 4 bases at V and 8 bases at J, with 21 bases in the middle. The CDR3 has 16 amino acids. CDR3 sequence reads: CASSLMGAGLADEQFF. Written as DNA, the CDR3 is TGCGCCAGCAGCCTAATGGGGGCCGGACTGGCAGATGAGCAGTTCTTC.